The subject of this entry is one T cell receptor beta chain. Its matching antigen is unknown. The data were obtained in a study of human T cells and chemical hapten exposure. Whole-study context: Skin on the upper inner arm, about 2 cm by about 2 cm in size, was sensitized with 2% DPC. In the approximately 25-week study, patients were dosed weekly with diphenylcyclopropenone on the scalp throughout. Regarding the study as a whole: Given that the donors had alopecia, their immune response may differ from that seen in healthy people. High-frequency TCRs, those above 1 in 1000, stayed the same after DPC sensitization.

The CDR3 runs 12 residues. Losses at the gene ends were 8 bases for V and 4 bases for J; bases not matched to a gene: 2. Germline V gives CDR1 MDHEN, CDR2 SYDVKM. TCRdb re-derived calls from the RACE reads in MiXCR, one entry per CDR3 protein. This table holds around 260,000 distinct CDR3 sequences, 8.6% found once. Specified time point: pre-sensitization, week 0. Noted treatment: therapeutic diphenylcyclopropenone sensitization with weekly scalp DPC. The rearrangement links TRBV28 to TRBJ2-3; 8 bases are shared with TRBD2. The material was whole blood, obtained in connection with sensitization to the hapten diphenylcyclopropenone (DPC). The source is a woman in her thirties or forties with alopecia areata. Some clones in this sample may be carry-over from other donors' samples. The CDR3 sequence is CASVAGSDTQYF. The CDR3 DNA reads TGTGCCAGCGTAGCGGGATCAGATACGCAGTATTTT.